Listed here are 25 T cell receptor beta chains from one sample, sequenced in a study of T cell clusters in autoimmune cytopenias. About 37,500 genome equivalents of blood DNA were amplified for TRB. TRB was amplified by touch-down multiplex PCR, primer pools A and B combined. TCRdb re-called the multiplex PCR reads, yielding one record per CDR3 amino acid sequence without DNA. The sample totals more than 4,500 distinct CDR3 sequences. These data were likewise used in another study, on T cell repertoires in aging, cancer and after chemotherapy.

The sample was peripheral blood. The receptor set was obtained from a human donor in good health.

This chain connects TRBV19 to TRBJ2-6; lacking DNA, the TRBD2 call made by TCRdb goes unchecked. Germline-derived CDR1 and CDR2 are LNHDA and SQIVND (reference sequence). There are 18 residues in the CDR3. CDR3 region: CASSKGLAGYSGANVLTF.

Measured by frequency, this clonotype is medium-sized. V and J are TRBV5-5 and TRBJ2-2; TCRdb's D call of TRBD1 is untestable without DNA. Per germline, CDR1 SGHKS and CDR2 YYEKEE (reference sequence). This CDR3 comprises 16 residues. CDR3 region: CASSWWTGQNTGELFF. The complete variable domain, with remaining parts taken from reference TRBV5-5 and TRBJ2-2, reads DAGVTQSPTHLIKTRGQQVTLRCSPISGHKSVSWYQQVLGQGPQFIFQYYEKEERGRGNFPDRFSARQFPNYSSELNVNALLLGDSALYLCASSWWTGQNTGELFFGEGSRLTVL.

V is TRBV19 and J is TRBJ1-2. CDR1 and CDR2 from the germline V gene are LNHDA and SQIVND (reference sequence). This CDR3 has 14 amino acids. CDR3 region: CASSIGGLSYGYTF.

This chain uses TRBV27 with TRBJ2-3; there is no DNA to check the TCRdb D call of TRBD2. The germline V gene encodes CDR1 MNHEY and CDR2 SMNVEV (reference sequence). The CDR3 runs to 16 residues. The CDR3 protein is CASSLSGQGRGDTQYF.

J is TRBJ2-5 and V is TRBV13; TCRdb names TRBD1, which stays unverified in the absence of DNA. The CDR3 is made up of 14 amino acids. Germline V gives CDR1 PRHDT, CDR2 FYEKMQ (reference sequence). CDR3 residues: CASSSRTGAETQYF.

Judged by frequency, this clonotype is medium-sized. V is TRBV6-2 or TRBV6-3 and J is TRBJ2-1; the TCRdb call, TRBD2, lacks DNA for checking. Germline CDR1 is MNHEY and CDR2 is SVGEGT. The CDR3 is 14 residues long. The CDR3 spells CASSMRDSYNEQFF.

The rearrangement uses TRBV27 and TRBJ2-2. Germline CDR1 and CDR2: MNHEY and SMNVEV (reference sequence). This CDR3 region has 14 residues. The CDR3 region is CASSFGVSTGELFF.

V usage is TRBV27 and J usage is TRBJ2-7; the D gene TCRdb calls, TRBD1, cannot be checked with no DNA. The CDR3 loop spans 14 amino acids. Germline loops: CDR1 MNHEY, CDR2 SMNVEV (reference sequence). The CDR3 reads CASSPGDSSYEQYF.

This clonotype counts as medium-sized by frequency. The J gene is TRBJ2-2, the V gene TRBV6-5; TCRdb gives TRBD1 as the D gene, but with no DNA this cannot be confirmed. The CDR3 extends over 13 amino acids. Germline V gene lookup returns CDR1 MNHEY and CDR2 SVGAGI. The CDR3: CASSQAPTGELFF.

V usage is TRBV19 and J usage is TRBJ2-7; the D call from TCRdb, TRBD1, cannot be confirmed without DNA. The germline CDR1 and CDR2 sequences are LNHDA and SQIVND (reference sequence). CDR3 length: 16 amino acids. The CDR3: CASSPRGGAGAYEQYF.

Its frequency marks this clonotype as medium-sized. The chain combines TRBV29-1 with TRBJ2-5; TCRdb's D call of TRBD1 is untestable without DNA. The length of the CDR3 is 13 residues. Germline CDR1 is SQVTM and CDR2 is ANQGSEA. CDR3 in amino acids: CSVGSGAPETQYF.

J is TRBJ1-4 and V is TRBV7-6; there is no DNA to check the TCRdb D call of TRBD1. Germline CDR1 reads SGHVS; CDR2 reads FNYEAQ. The CDR3 is 15 amino acids. CDR3: CASSLQDSRTEKLFF.

This clonotype counts as medium-sized by frequency. This chain's CDR3 is CASSFGTARNYEQYF. The chain uses TRBV5-6 and TRBJ2-7; no DNA is available, so the TRBD1 call from TCRdb remains unchecked. The germline V gene has CDR1 SGHDT and CDR2 YYEEEE. The CDR3 is 15 residues long.

This sequence joins TRBV5-6 and TRBJ2-2; TCRdb returns TRBD1, unconfirmable since there is no DNA. The CDR3 spans 16 residues. Germline CDR1 is SGHDT and CDR2 is YYEEEE. This CDR3 reads CASSQTGTANTGELFF.

The V and J genes are TRBV19 and TRBJ2-1; absent DNA, TCRdb's TRBD2 call cannot be checked. The CDR3 length is 15 residues. Looked up from germline, CDR1 is LNHDA and CDR2 is SQIVND (reference sequence). CDR3 sequence reads: CASSIFGSSYNEQFF.

Its frequency marks this clonotype as medium-sized. The chain is built from TRBV29-1 and TRBJ2-5; the D gene TCRdb calls, TRBD2, cannot be checked with no DNA. The CDR3 contains 15 residues. Germline-derived CDR1 and CDR2 are SQVTM and ANQGSEA. CDR3 amino acids: CSGSGLAGVGETQYF.

The chain has TRBV19 and TRBJ2-7; the D call from TCRdb, TRBD1, cannot be confirmed without DNA. Germline V gives CDR1 LNHDA, CDR2 SQIVND (reference sequence). The CDR3 is made up of 18 amino acids. CDR3 region: CASSKLPNRDRRFYEQYF. The complete variable domain, with remaining parts taken from reference TRBV19 and TRBJ2-7, reads DGGITQSPKYLFRKEGQNVTLSCEQNLNHDAMYWYRQDPGQGLRLIYYSQIVNDFQKGDIAEGYSVSREKKESFPLTVTSAQKNPTAFYLCASSKLPNRDRRFYEQYFGPGTRLTVT.

This chain links TRBV12-3 or TRBV12-4 with TRBJ1-2; TCRdb's assignment of TRBD1 cannot be checked, as there is no DNA. The CDR3 is 14 amino acids. The CDR3 reads CASSSPQGNYGYTF.

Its frequency marks this clonotype as medium-sized. The V call is TRBV6-5, the J call TRBJ1-2; TCRdb designates TRBD1, a call that cannot be tested without DNA. Germline CDR1 and CDR2: MNHEY and SVGAGI. The CDR3 extends over 13 amino acids. The CDR3 sequence is CASSPGQRYGYTF.

The V and J genes are TRBV6-5 and TRBJ2-7; TCRdb's D call, TRBD1, is unchecked because there is no DNA. CDR1 MNHEY and CDR2 SVGAGI come from the germline V gene. This CDR3 has 14 amino acids. CDR3 amino acids: CASSPRTGSYEQYF.

The chain joins TRBV5-6 to TRBJ2-7; the TRBD2 assignment by TCRdb is unverifiable without DNA. The CDR3 length is 16 residues. CDR1 and CDR2 (germline): SGHDT, YYEEEE. The CDR3 loop reads CASSSGLAGAGYEQYF.

In terms of frequency, this clonotype is medium-sized. This sequence joins TRBV15 and TRBJ2-3. The CDR3 has 17 amino acids. The V gene's germline CDR1 is LNHNV and CDR2 YYDKDF (reference sequence). CDR3: CATSRDLSGGSTDTQYF.

This clonotype is deemed medium-sized by its frequency. The rearrangement links TRBV6-2 or TRBV6-3 to TRBJ2-3; TCRdb picks TRBD1, but there is no DNA to check that call. The CDR3 sequence is 19 residues long. Germline V gene data show CDR1 as MNHEY and CDR2 as SVGEGT. The CDR3 loop is CASSVQGQFWGPRTDTQYF.

This chain joins TRBV27 and TRBJ2-6; TCRdb's D gene call, TRBD1, goes unchecked for lack of DNA. The germline V gene has CDR1 MNHEY and CDR2 SMNVEV (reference sequence). CDR3 length: 18 amino acids. The CDR3 is CASSTLQGAYSGANVLTF.

The chain links TRBV6-2 or TRBV6-3 to TRBJ2-1; TCRdb returns TRBD1, unconfirmable since there is no DNA. Germline V lookup: CDR1 MNHEY, CDR2 SVGEGT. The CDR3 spans 20 residues. Here the CDR3 reads CASSYPNLDLGGRPFDEQFF.